This is a list of T cell receptor beta chains from one sample in a study of blood T cell repertoires in COVID-19. Libraries were prepared by immunoSEQ multiplex PCR; TCRdb keeps only in-frame clonotypes and omits some of them. The table lists some 190,000 clones, 80% to 90% of them singletons. The sequencing sample was made of peripheral blood. These receptors were taken from a middle-aged woman with COVID-19, enrolled during active disease. Each CDR3 is given with its conserved first and last residue. The D gene is left open where the match is weak. Size is stated for part of the rows, as once, few or many counts, or as a class when the clone is expanded.

cdr3_nt,cdr3_aa,clone_size,j_call,v_call,d_call
TGTGCCATCAGTGGGAGGGGAAGAAACACCATATATTTT,CAISGRGRNTIYF,NA,TRBJ1-3,TRBV10-3,NA
TGTGCCTGGAGTCCAGGGACAGGAACTGAAGCTTTCTTT,CAWSPGTGTEAFF,NA,TRBJ1-1,TRBV30,TRBD1
TGTGCCAGCAGCTTAGATGGGACACATCGGTACTTC,CASSLDGTHRYF,NA,TRBJ2-5,TRBV7-9,NA
TGTGCCAGCAGCTACGGGACAGGGACGGTCGGGGAGCTGTTTTTT,CASSYGTGTVGELFF,few,TRBJ2-2,TRBV3-1/TRBV3-2,TRBD1
TGTGCCAGCAGCCTCACAGGAAACTATGGCTACACCTTC,CASSLTGNYGYTF,NA,TRBJ1-2,TRBV12-3/TRBV12-4,NA
TGTGCCAGTAGTATACGAGCTAGCCCAAACACCGAGGAGCTGTTTTTT,CASSIRASPNTEELFF,NA,TRBJ2-2,TRBV19,NA
TGTGCCAGCAGCCAAGATTTGCAGGGGGCGGTCTATGGCTACACCTTC,CASSQDLQGAVYGYTF,NA,TRBJ1-2,TRBV3-1/TRBV3-2,TRBD1
TGCAGTGCTAGTCCCACGGCGGGACCCCTGGGGAATGAGCAGTTCTTC,CSASPTAGPLGNEQFF,NA,TRBJ2-1,TRBV20-1,NA
TGTGCCATCAGTGATCTGACTAGCGGGCCAGATACGCAGTATTTT,CAISDLTSGPDTQYF,NA,TRBJ2-3,TRBV10-3,TRBD2
TGCAGCCCCCGCGGGGGCCCCGGGGGTAATGAGCAGTTCTTC,CSPRGGPGGNEQFF,NA,TRBJ2-1,TRBV29-1,NA
TGTGCCAGCAGCCAAGGTCAGGGGAGCGTCCAAGAGACCCAGTACTTC,CASSQGQGSVQETQYF,NA,TRBJ2-5,TRBV14,NA
TGTGCCAGCAGCCCCACCGGCCGGGGTCATATCTACGAGCAGTACTTC,CASSPTGRGHIYEQYF,NA,TRBJ2-7,TRBV7-9,NA
TGTGCCAGCAGTCCAGTAGCTGGGGGCGCATTGAATGAGCAGTTCTTC,CASSPVAGGALNEQFF,NA,TRBJ2-1,TRBV28,NA
TGTGCCAGCAGTGAAGCAAGGGGCGGTGAGCAGTTCTTC,CASSEARGGEQFF,NA,TRBJ2-1,TRBV2,NA
TGTGCCAGCAGCCCAAAGGGACAAGTAATTAACTATGGCTACACCTTC,CASSPKGQVINYGYTF,NA,TRBJ1-2,TRBV3-1/TRBV3-2,NA
TGTGCCAGCAGCCATGGAGTCTCCACGGGGATTGAAAAACTGTTTTTT,CASSHGVSTGIEKLFF,NA,TRBJ1-4,TRBV3-1/TRBV3-2,NA
TGTGCCACCCTATACGGACAGCCAGGGGGTCAGCCCCAGCATTTT,CATLYGQPGGQPQHF,few,TRBJ1-5,TRBV6-5,TRBD1
TGTGCCAGCAGCCAAGGGGACACCATCACTGAAGCTTTCTTT,CASSQGDTITEAFF,once,TRBJ1-1,TRBV3-1/TRBV3-2,NA
TGTGCCAGCAGCTTTGCGGATGCGGATACGCAGTATTTT,CASSFADADTQYF,NA,TRBJ2-3,TRBV7-3,NA
TGTGCCAGCAGCCAGGTTCGGGGTACCGGGGAGCTGTTTTTT,CASSQVRGTGELFF,NA,TRBJ2-2,TRBV3-1/TRBV3-2,NA
TGCAGCGTCGGACAGGGGTCTCAGCCCCAGCATTTT,CSVGQGSQPQHF,NA,TRBJ1-5,TRBV29-1,TRBD1
TGTGCCAGCAGTTTTCGGACAGTGAATCAGCCCCAGCATTTT,CASSFRTVNQPQHF,NA,TRBJ1-5,TRBV6-6,NA
TGTGCCAGCAGTGAACCGGACAGGCCCCATTCTTTCTTT,CASSEPDRPHSFF,NA,TRBJ1-1,TRBV25-1,TRBD1
TGTGCCAGCAGACCGAAGGAAGGGGATGAGCAGTTCTTC,CASRPKEGDEQFF,NA,TRBJ2-1,TRBV6-6,NA
TGTGCCAGCAGCTTAGATCAGAGACAGGGGACGACGAATGGCTACACCTTC,CASSLDQRQGTTNGYTF,NA,TRBJ1-2,TRBV7-8,TRBD1
TGTGCCAGCAGTCCTACAGGGGGCTATGGCTACACCTTC,CASSPTGGYGYTF,NA,TRBJ1-2,TRBV12-3/TRBV12-4,TRBD1
TGTGCCAGCTCACGTGGACAGGACACTGAAGCTTTCTTT,CASSRGQDTEAFF,NA,TRBJ1-1,TRBV18,TRBD1
TGTGCCAGCAGCATGAGCTGGGACAGGCGGAATGAGCAGTTCTTC,CASSMSWDRRNEQFF,NA,TRBJ2-1,TRBV7-2,TRBD1